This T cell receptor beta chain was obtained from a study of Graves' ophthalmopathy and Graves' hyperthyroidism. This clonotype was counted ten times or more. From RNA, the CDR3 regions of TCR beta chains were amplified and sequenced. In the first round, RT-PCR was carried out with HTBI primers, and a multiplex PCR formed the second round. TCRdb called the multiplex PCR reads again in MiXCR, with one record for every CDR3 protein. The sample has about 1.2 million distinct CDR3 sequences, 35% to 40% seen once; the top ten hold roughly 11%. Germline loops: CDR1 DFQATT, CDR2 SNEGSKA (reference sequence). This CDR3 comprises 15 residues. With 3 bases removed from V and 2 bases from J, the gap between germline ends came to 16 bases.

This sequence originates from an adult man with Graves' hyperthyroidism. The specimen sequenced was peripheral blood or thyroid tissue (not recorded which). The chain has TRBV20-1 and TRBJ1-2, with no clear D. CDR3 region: CSARSEGRTNYGYTF. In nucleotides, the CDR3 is TGCAGTGCTAGGTCCGAAGGACGGACGAACTATGGCTACACCTTC.